This TCR beta chain was captured by sequencing in a study of blood T cell repertoires in COVID-19. Study-level information: Sources were T cells, B-cell-depleted T cells, or PBMCs; the material itself was cDNA or gDNA.

The CDR3 spans 14 residues. V was pared by 5 bases and J by 1 base, with 8 bases between. CDR1 is SEHNR and CDR2 is FQNEAQ in the germline V gene (reference sequence). Per the authors' pipeline: Reference gene primer amplification gave nucleated cell count estimates. Assay: immunoSEQ multiplex PCR; the TCRdb copy retains only in-frame clones and omits some. The V and J calls and clone size are taken from that table; D and trimming were inferred from the DNA. This table has under 150,000 clones, roughly 90% appearing once. The TCR originated in a human donor in a cohort sampled during active COVID-19. This chain uses TRBV7-9 with TRBJ2-2; the D gene is possibly TRBD1 (6 bases). What was sequenced was peripheral blood. In DNA form, the CDR3 reads TGTGCCAGCAGCCGGACAGTGAACACCGGGGAGCTGTTTTTT. It codes for CASSRTVNTGELFF.